In this sample, the clone carrying this T cell receptor beta chain turned up a few times. Its target is not known. The CDR3 runs 15 residues. Germline V gene data show CDR1 as LNHDA and CDR2 as SQIVND (reference sequence). Trimming left V 3 bases short and J 3 bases short, with 12 bases between. This record belongs to a study of T cells in Graves' hyperthyroidism and ophthalmopathy. Study results and limitations: Most thyroid clonotypes with frequency above 0.001 were detected in blood. Ophthalmopathy, which appeared later, was predicted by the model a median roughly 6.5 months before onset.

Amplification yielded TCR beta CDR3 regions, with RNA transcripts as the source. The TCR CDR3 was amplified in a first-round RT-PCR using the HTBI primer set. MiXCR was run by TCRdb on the multiplex PCR reads, yielding one entry per CDR3 protein. The table lists about 480,000 distinct CDR3 sequences, about an eighth of them singletons. Sequenced sample: blood. The receptor was isolated from a woman between 18 and 30 years old with Graves' hyperthyroidism. J is TRBJ1-5 and V is TRBV19; D possibly corresponds to TRBD1 (6 bases). The CDR3 sequence is CASSIPRGSNQPQHF. In DNA, the CDR3 is TGTGCCAGTAGTATCCCCAGGGGATCCAATCAGCCCCAGCATTTT.